This is a list of T cell receptor beta chains from one sample in a study of T cell responses to AZD1222 COVID-19 vaccine. Clones were sequenced by immunoSEQ multiplex PCR, and TCRdb holds only the in-frame ones, with some missing. The sample records some 84,000 clones, approximately 85% being singletons. Sequenced material: peripheral blood, taken 28 days after the second AZD1222 dose. All receptors come from an adult who received the AZD1222 COVID-19 vaccine. The CDR3 runs from the conserved cysteine through the conserved F or W. The D gene is left open where the match is weak. For some rows the clone size is stated as once, few or many, or as a class when expanded; others skip it.

abundance: .; v_gene: TRBV29-1; j_gene: TRBJ2-4; d_gene: TRBD1; CDR3aa: CSVQDRAKNIQYF; CDR3nt: TGCAGCGTTCAGGACAGGGCGAAAAACATTCAGTACTTC
abundance: .; v_gene: TRBV7-7; j_gene: TRBJ2-5; d_gene: TRBD2; CDR3aa: CASTSPGGTQYF; CDR3nt: TGTGCTAGCACCTCTCCGGGAGGGACCCAGTACTTC
abundance: .; v_gene: TRBV10-3; j_gene: TRBJ2-2; d_gene: .; CDR3aa: CAISGGQGEGPGELFF; CDR3nt: TGTGCCATCAGTGGAGGCCAGGGTGAGGGGCCCGGGGAGCTGTTTTTT
abundance: .; v_gene: TRBV30; j_gene: TRBJ2-1; d_gene: .; CDR3aa: CAWSAGRLRFF; CDR3nt: TGTGCCTGGAGTGCTGGCAGACTACGGTTCTTC
abundance: .; v_gene: TRBV9; j_gene: TRBJ1-1; d_gene: .; CDR3aa: CASSGGSGRNTEAFF; CDR3nt: TGTGCCAGCAGCGGAGGATCCGGGAGGAACACTGAAGCTTTCTTT
abundance: .; v_gene: TRBV7-8; j_gene: TRBJ1-1; d_gene: .; CDR3aa: CASSLEAFF; CDR3nt: TGTGCCAGCAGCCTTGAAGCTTTCTTT
abundance: .; v_gene: TRBV7-9; j_gene: TRBJ1-2; d_gene: .; CDR3aa: CASSPADYGYTF; CDR3nt: TGTGCCAGCAGCCCCGCGGACTATGGCTACACCTTC
abundance: .; v_gene: TRBV7-2; j_gene: TRBJ1-2; d_gene: .; CDR3aa: CASSIWDYGYTF; CDR3nt: TGTGCCAGCAGCATATGGGACTATGGCTACACCTTC
abundance: .; v_gene: TRBV28; j_gene: TRBJ1-1; d_gene: .; CDR3aa: CASSLPFLTAEVFF; CDR3nt: TGTGCCAGCAGTTTACCCTTTTTGACAGCTGAGGTTTTCTTT
abundance: .; v_gene: TRBV5-6; j_gene: TRBJ2-1; d_gene: .; CDR3aa: CASSGGTVLRREQFF; CDR3nt: TGTGCCAGCAGCGGCGGGACGGTCCTAAGGAGGGAGCAGTTCTTC
abundance: .; v_gene: TRBV6-5; j_gene: TRBJ1-2; d_gene: .; CDR3aa: CASSRDRFNGYTF; CDR3nt: TGTGCCAGCAGCCGCGACAGGTTTAATGGCTACACCTTC
abundance: .; v_gene: TRBV7-2; j_gene: TRBJ1-5; d_gene: .; CDR3aa: CASSLQYSNQPQHF; CDR3nt: TGTGCCAGCAGCTTACAGTATAGCAATCAGCCCCAGCATTTT
abundance: .; v_gene: TRBV5-4; j_gene: TRBJ2-3; d_gene: TRBD2; CDR3aa: CASSLPWRGGRDTQYF; CDR3nt: TGTGCCAGCAGCTTACCCTGGCGGGGGGGCCGGGATACGCAGTATTTT
abundance: .; v_gene: TRBV5-8; j_gene: TRBJ1-5; d_gene: .; CDR3aa: CASSPPTTWQPQHF; CDR3nt: TGTGCCAGCAGCCCTCCCACCACTTGGCAGCCCCAGCATTTT
abundance: .; v_gene: TRBV15; j_gene: TRBJ1-4; d_gene: TRBD1; CDR3aa: CATSTNRGRGDEKLFF; CDR3nt: TGTGCCACCAGCACCAACAGGGGGCGAGGGGATGAAAAACTGTTTTTT
abundance: .; v_gene: TRBV3-1/TRBV3-2; j_gene: TRBJ2-7; d_gene: TRBD2; CDR3aa: CASSPYLTSAYEQYF; CDR3nt: TGTGCCAGCAGCCCATACCTTACTAGCGCCTACGAGCAGTACTTC
abundance: .; v_gene: TRBV6-7; j_gene: TRBJ2-2; d_gene: TRBD2; CDR3aa: CASSYLLASGPNTGELFF; CDR3nt: TGTGCCAGCAGTTACCTTTTGGCTAGCGGCCCGAACACCGGGGAGCTGTTTTTT
abundance: .; v_gene: TRBV16; j_gene: TRBJ2-2; d_gene: .; CDR3aa: CASSQFGGRGTGELFF; CDR3nt: TGTGCCAGCAGCCAATTTGGAGGGAGAGGTACCGGGGAGCTGTTTTTT
abundance: .; v_gene: TRBV11-3; j_gene: TRBJ2-7; d_gene: TRBD2; CDR3aa: CASSLILLAGGGKIYEQYF; CDR3nt: TGTGCCAGCAGCTTAATTTTGCTAGCGGGAGGGGGGAAGATCTACGAGCAGTACTTC
abundance: .; v_gene: TRBV6-5; j_gene: TRBJ1-1; d_gene: .; CDR3aa: CASSYSVLVASEAFF; CDR3nt: TGTGCCAGCAGTTACTCCGTCCTGGTGGCGAGTGAAGCTTTCTTT
abundance: .; v_gene: TRBV6-2/TRBV6-3; j_gene: TRBJ1-1; d_gene: .; CDR3aa: CASSYSLGTEAFF; CDR3nt: TGTGCCAGCAGTTACTCGCTGGGCACTGAAGCTTTCTTT
abundance: .; v_gene: TRBV7-9; j_gene: TRBJ1-6; d_gene: .; CDR3aa: CASSPDTYNSPLHF; CDR3nt: TGTGCCAGCAGCCCTGACACCTATAATTCACCCCTCCACTTT
abundance: .; v_gene: TRBV7-9; j_gene: TRBJ1-6; d_gene: TRBD1; CDR3aa: CASSLVAGQGNSPLHF; CDR3nt: TGTGCCAGCAGCTTAGTGGCGGGACAGGGTAATTCACCCCTCCACTTT
abundance: .; v_gene: TRBV10-3; j_gene: TRBJ1-3; d_gene: .; CDR3aa: CAISESVGGRGNSGNTIYF; CDR3nt: TGTGCCATCAGTGAGTCTGTCGGAGGACGAGGAAACTCTGGAAACACCATATATTTT
abundance: once; v_gene: TRBV12-3/TRBV12-4; j_gene: TRBJ1-5; d_gene: .; CDR3aa: CASSRQQNQPQHF; CDR3nt: TGTGCCAGCAGTAGACAGCAAAATCAGCCCCAGCATTTT
abundance: .; v_gene: TRBV6-5; j_gene: TRBJ1-1; d_gene: .; CDR3aa: CASSRGGSTEAFF; CDR3nt: TGTGCCAGCAGTAGGGGGGGGTCCACTGAAGCTTTCTTT